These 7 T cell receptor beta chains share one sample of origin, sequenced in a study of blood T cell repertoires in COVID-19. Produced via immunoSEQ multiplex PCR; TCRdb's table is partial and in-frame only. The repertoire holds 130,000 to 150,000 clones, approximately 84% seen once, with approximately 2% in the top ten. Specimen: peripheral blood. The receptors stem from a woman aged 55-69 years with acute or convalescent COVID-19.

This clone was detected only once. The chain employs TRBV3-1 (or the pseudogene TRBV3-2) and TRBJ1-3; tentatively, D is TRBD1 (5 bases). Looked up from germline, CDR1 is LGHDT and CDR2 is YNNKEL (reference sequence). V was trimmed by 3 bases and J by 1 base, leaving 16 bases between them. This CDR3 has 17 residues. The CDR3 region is CASSQGIGGISGNTIYF. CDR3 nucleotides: TGTGCCAGCAGCCAGGGAATCGGGGGAATTTCTGGAAACACCATATATTTT.

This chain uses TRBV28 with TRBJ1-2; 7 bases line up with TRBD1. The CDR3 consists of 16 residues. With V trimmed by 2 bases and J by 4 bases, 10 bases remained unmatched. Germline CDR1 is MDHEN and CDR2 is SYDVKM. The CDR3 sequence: CASSLPWTGSFYGYTF. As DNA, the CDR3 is TGTGCCAGCAGTTTACCCTGGACAGGCAGCTTCTATGGCTACACCTTC.

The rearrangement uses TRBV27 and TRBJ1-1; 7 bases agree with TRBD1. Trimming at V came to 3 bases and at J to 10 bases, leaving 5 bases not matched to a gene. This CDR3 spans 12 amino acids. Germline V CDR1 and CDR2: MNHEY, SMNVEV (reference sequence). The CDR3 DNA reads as TGTGCCAGCAGTTTCCTGACAGGGCGAGCTTTCTTT. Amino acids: CASSFLTGRAFF.

In DNA form, the CDR3 reads TGTGCCAGCAGCTTGGGGCGGGAGCGGCAGTTCTTC. It encodes CASSLGRERQFF. This rearrangement joins TRBV5-6 to TRBJ2-1; 7 bases align to TRBD2. V lost 0 bases and J lost 12; bases outside the gene matches: 3. Per the germline V gene, CDR1 is SGHDT and CDR2 is YYEEEE. This CDR3 is 12 amino acids long.

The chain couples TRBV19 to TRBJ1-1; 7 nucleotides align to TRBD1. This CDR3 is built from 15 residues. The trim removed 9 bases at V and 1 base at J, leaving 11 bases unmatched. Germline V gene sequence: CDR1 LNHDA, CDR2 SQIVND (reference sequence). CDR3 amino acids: CASVPRDSPNTEAFF. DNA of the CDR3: TGTGCCAGCGTTCCAAGGGACAGCCCGAACACTGAAGCTTTCTTT.

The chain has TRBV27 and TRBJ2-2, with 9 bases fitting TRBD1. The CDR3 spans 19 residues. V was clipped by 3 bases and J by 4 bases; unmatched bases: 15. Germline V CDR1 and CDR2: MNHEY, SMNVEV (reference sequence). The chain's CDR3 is CASSFRVTGQGRSTGELFF. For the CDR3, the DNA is TGTGCCAGCAGTTTTAGGGTCACGGGACAGGGTAGGAGCACCGGGGAGCTGTTTTTT.

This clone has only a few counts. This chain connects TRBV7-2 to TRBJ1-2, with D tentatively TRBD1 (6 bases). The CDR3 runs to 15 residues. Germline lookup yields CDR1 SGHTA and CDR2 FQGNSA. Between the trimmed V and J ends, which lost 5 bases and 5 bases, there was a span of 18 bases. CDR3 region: CASSGRQVTSYGYTF. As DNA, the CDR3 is TGTGCCAGCAGCGGAAGACAGGTGACCTCATATGGCTACACCTTC.